In this sample, the clone carrying this T cell receptor (beta chain) turned up a few times. The record originates from a study of CD8+ T cells in alopecia areata. The authors extracted RNA and reverse transcribed it into cDNA as the sequencing template. TCRdb's table, derived via immunoSEQ multiplex PCR, lists solely in-frame clones and lacks some. The data hold 150,000 to 200,000 clones, with just under 60% observed a single time. The sample here was CD4+ T cells sorted from blood, taken at week 0. The receptor's source is a human donor with alopecia areata.

The CDR3 is CATGTEGNEKLFF. The CDR3 nucleotides are TGTGCCACCGGGACAGAGGGGAATGAAAAACTGTTTTTT. This chain joins TRBV7-9 and TRBJ1-4; the match to TRBD1 covers 7 bases. Germline trimming cut 10 bases from V and 5 bases from J; bases unmatched to any gene: 7. Germline values: CDR1 SEHNR, CDR2 FQNEAQ (reference sequence). The CDR3 consists of 13 residues.